These 12 T cell receptor beta chains share one sample of origin, sequenced in a study of cytomegalovirus exposure and HLA in healthy donors. It was with 60 Vbeta and 13 Jbeta primers that the PCR ran. Profiled with immunoSEQ multiplex PCR; TCRdb holds only in-frame clones, not every one. The sample has around 150,000 clones, around 72% seen once; the top ten hold more than 1.2%. The sequenced sample was PBMCs. The origin of the receptors is a man in his late teens or twenties in good health and CMV-seronegative.

The chain links TRBV4-3 to TRBJ1-5; a weak D match, TRBD1 (5 bases). Deletions cut 0 bases from V and 7 bases from J, with 13 bases between. The CDR3 has 15 amino acids. Germline CDR1 is LGHNA and CDR2 is YSLEER. For the CDR3, the DNA is TGCGCCAGCAGCCAAGAGTACGGGGGTGGACAGCCCCAGCATTTT. Translation: CASSQEYGGGQPQHF.

The chain recombines TRBV4-1 with TRBJ1-2, with 7 bases aligning to TRBD1. Germline CDR1 is MGHRA and CDR2 is YSYEKL. This CDR3 has 16 amino acids. The junction had 13 bases not matched to a gene; V was cut back by 1 base and J by 8 bases. Here the CDR3 DNA reads TGCGCCAGCAGCCAAGTACTCCAGGGACAGAAAGGCGGCTACACCTTC. Amino acids: CASSQVLQGQKGGYTF.

V is TRBV27 and J is TRBJ2-7, with 7 nucleotides matching TRBD1. This CDR3 spans 14 amino acids. The ends lost 6 bases at V and 2 bases at J; junction bases unmatched: 7. CDR1 and CDR2 (germline): MNHEY, SMNVEV (reference sequence). Here the CDR3 DNA reads TGTGCCAGCAGCTCGGACAGGCTAGCCTACGAGCAGTACTTC. Encoded protein: CASSSDRLAYEQYF.

CDR3 residues: CAWSVGTGRSTDTQYF. CDR3 DNA sequence: TGTGCCTGGAGTGTAGGGACAGGGCGAAGCACAGATACGCAGTATTTT. The rearrangement uses TRBV30 and TRBJ2-3, with TRBD1 matching over 9 bases. This CDR3 spans 16 amino acids. CDR1 is GTSNPN and CDR2 is SVGIG in the germline V gene (reference sequence). With 0 bases clipped from V and 0 bases from J, the junction kept 4 bases outside the gene matches.

For this clone: Other DNA sequences in the same sample also yield this CDR3. This chain links TRBV18 with TRBJ2-7; maybe TRBD1 (6 bases). Germline CDR1 KGHSH, CDR2 LQKENI. This CDR3 is built from 13 residues. Trimming took off 4 bases at V and 0 bases at J, with 7 bases between the two ends. The CDR3 reads CASSRTDSYEQYF. CDR3 sequence (DNA): TGTGCCAGCTCACGGACAGACTCCTACGAGCAGTACTTC.

The chain has TRBV4-3 and TRBJ2-7; 13 bases line up with TRBD2. With V trimmed by 4 bases and J by 4 bases, 7 bases remained unmatched. This CDR3 is 16 amino acids long. The V gene's germline CDR1 is LGHNA and CDR2 YSLEER. For the CDR3, the DNA is TGCGCCAGCAGCCCCGGACTAGCGGGGGTACCTTACGAGCAGTACTTC. Amino acids: CASSPGLAGVPYEQYF.

The chain is built from TRBV21-1 and TRBJ2-3; no check of the table's D call, TRBD2, against the DNA was made. TRBV21-1 is tagged as a pseudogene. The CDR3 runs 19 residues. As DNA, the CDR3 is TGTGCCAGCAGCAAAGCCGTGTCGGAGCGAGCGGGAGGGTCAGATACGCAGTATTTT. It translates to CASSKAVSERAGGSDTQYF.

The chain links TRBV19 to TRBJ1-1, with 8 nucleotides matching TRBD1. V shed 3 bases and J 4 bases; nucleotides not matched to a gene: 7. This CDR3 is built from 15 residues. The germline CDR1 and CDR2 sequences are LNHDA and SQIVND (reference sequence). The CDR3 protein is CASSIYGQGSTEAFF. CDR3 DNA sequence: TGTGCCAGTAGTATTTACGGACAGGGATCCACTGAAGCTTTCTTT.

The gene calls are TRBV29-1 and TRBJ2-7; 7 positions match TRBD1. The junction had 13 bases not matched to a gene; V was cut back by 7 bases and J by 7 bases. The germline gives CDR1 SQVTM, CDR2 ANQGSEA. CDR3 length equals 13 residues. As DNA, the CDR3 is TGCAGCGCGGGACAGAGCGTCCTATCGGAGCAGTACTTC. Amino acid sequence: CSAGQSVLSEQYF.

A single count supports this clone. As DNA, the CDR3 is TGTGCCAGCAGCTCCCTCGTGGGGGGACGTGGCTACGAGCAGTACTTC. Its protein is CASSSLVGGRGYEQYF. The chain joins TRBV11-2 to TRBJ2-7; weak D call: TRBD2 (6 bases). The CDR3 totals 16 residues. Germline V gene sequence: CDR1 SGHAT, CDR2 FQNNGV. The germline V and J ends were trimmed by 4 bases and 3 bases, with 19 bases remaining between them.

The chain links TRBV5-8 to TRBJ1-4, with D maybe TRBD1 (6 bases). Deletions cut 6 bases from V and 0 bases from J, with 15 bases between. CDR3 length equals 16 residues. Germline CDR1 reads SGHTS; CDR2 reads YDEGEE. The CDR3 sequence: CASTPGGGSTNEKLFF. DNA for the CDR3: TGTGCCAGCACCCCGGGAGGGGGTTCAACTAATGAAAAACTGTTTTTT.

This chain connects TRBV7-9 to TRBJ2-5, with TRBD1 as a possible D gene (6 bases). Looked up from germline, CDR1 is SEHNR and CDR2 is FQNEAQ (reference sequence). This CDR3 has 14 amino acids. Deletions cut 6 bases from V and 5 bases from J, with 16 bases between. Here the CDR3 reads CASRSLGHPETQYF. The CDR3 nucleotides are TGTGCCAGCAGAAGTTTGGGACATCCGGAGACCCAGTACTTC.